The text below deals with one T cell receptor (beta chain). Antigen specificity is unknown. CDR3 length: 14 residues. Germline V gene sequence: CDR1 SEHNR, CDR2 FQNEAQ (reference sequence). Germline trimming cut 5 bases from V and 9 bases from J; bases unmatched to any gene: 9. The sample belongs to a study of T cell responses to AZD1222 COVID-19 vaccine. Points from the study as a whole: Clonal diversity may have been underestimated, and the donors were mostly white British, with more females than males. The reported proportion of spike-specific TCRs targeting unmutated variant regions was nearly half. At 160-218 and 743-854, vaccine-associated CD4 TCRs were dominant, and they spanned spike. A rise in Spike-specific TCR breadth and depth followed two AZD1222 doses.

Repertoires were generated with immunoSEQ multiplex PCR, while TCRdb's copy carries only in-frame clones and drops some. Of 25,000 to 35,000 clones listed, about 93% are singletons. This chain connects TRBV7-9 to TRBJ2-1; TRBD2 aligns across 8 bases. The receptor was derived from an adult in good health. The material was peripheral blood, obtained on day 0 of AZD1222 vaccination. The CDR3: CASSLVGSGGEQFF. DNA of the CDR3: TGTGCCAGCAGCCTGGTTGGGAGCGGGGGTGAGCAGTTCTTC.